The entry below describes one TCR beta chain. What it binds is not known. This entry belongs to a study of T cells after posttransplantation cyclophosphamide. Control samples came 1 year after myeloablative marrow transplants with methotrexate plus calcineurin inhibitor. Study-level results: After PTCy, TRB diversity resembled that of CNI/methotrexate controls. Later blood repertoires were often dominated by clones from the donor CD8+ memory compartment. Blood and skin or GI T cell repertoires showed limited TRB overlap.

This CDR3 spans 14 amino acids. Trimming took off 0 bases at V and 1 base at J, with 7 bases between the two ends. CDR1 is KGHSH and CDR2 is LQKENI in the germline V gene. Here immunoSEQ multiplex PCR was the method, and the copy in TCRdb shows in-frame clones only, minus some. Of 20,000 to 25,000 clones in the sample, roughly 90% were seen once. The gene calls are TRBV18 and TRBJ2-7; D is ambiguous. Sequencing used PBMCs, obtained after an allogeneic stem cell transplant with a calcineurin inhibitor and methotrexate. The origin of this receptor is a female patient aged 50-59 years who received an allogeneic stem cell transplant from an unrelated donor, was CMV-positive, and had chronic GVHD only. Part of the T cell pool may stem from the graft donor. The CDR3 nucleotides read TGTGCCAGCTCACCACCGTACAGTTCCTACGAGCAGTACTTC. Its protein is CASSPPYSSYEQYF.